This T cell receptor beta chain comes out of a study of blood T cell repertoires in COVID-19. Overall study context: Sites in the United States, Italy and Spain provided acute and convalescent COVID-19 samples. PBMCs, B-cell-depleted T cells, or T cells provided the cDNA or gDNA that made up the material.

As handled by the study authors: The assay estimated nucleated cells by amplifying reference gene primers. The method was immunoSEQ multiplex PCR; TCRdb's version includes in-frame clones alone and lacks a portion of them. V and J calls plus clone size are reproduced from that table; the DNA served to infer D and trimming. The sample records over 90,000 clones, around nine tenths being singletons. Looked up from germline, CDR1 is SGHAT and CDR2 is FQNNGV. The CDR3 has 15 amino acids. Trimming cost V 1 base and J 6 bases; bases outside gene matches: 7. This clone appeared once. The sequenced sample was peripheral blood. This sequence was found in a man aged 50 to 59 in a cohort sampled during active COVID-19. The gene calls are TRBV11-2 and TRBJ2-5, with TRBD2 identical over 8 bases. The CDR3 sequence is CASSLAGGSRKTQYF. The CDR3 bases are TGTGCCAGCAGCTTAGCGGGGGGGAGCCGGAAGACCCAGTACTTC.